Listed below are T cell receptor beta chains from one sample, sequenced in a study of CD8 T cells in ankylosing spondylitis. One entry per CDR3 protein, called by TCRdb with MiXCR from the 5' RACE reads. The table shows 250,000 to 400,000 distinct CDR3 sequences, with around 10% occurring only once. Sequenced input: blood, either unsorted or a sorted T cell fraction (not recorded which). Receptors originate from a female donor with ankylosing spondylitis or in good health (not recorded which). Both conserved end residues are part of each CDR3. The D gene is left open where the match is weak. Size tells how often a clone was seen (once, few, many) or the class of an expanded clone, and some rows leave it out.

J,V,D,size,CDR3,DNA
TRBJ2-7,TRBV9,-,many,CASSVGDTSYEQYF,TGTGCCAGCAGCGTAGGCGACACCTCCTACGAGCAGTACTTC
TRBJ2-5,TRBV4-1,-,-,CASSQPGLGLETQYF,TGCGCCAGCAGCCAACCGGGACTGGGGTTGGAGACCCAGTACTTC
TRBJ2-2,TRBV5-4,-,-,CASSLGQKNTGELFF,TGTGCCAGCAGCTTGGGCCAGAAGAACACCGGGGAGCTGTTTTTT
TRBJ2-1,TRBV12-3/TRBV12-4,-,many,CASSPPARSSYNEQFF,TGTGCCAGCAGTCCCCCTGCGCGGAGCTCCTACAATGAGCAGTTCTTC
TRBJ2-1,TRBV20-1,-,many,CSATLGTLSQFF,TGCAGTGCAACCCTTGGGACTCTCTCGCAGTTCTTC
TRBJ2-7,TRBV7-2,-,few,CASSLQKQGNHEQYF,TGTGCCAGCAGCTTACAAAAACAGGGAAACCACGAGCAGTACTTC
TRBJ2-7,TRBV6-5,-,many,CASSYGRGSPREQYF,TGTGCCAGCAGTTACGGTCGCGGGTCTCCGCGGGAGCAGTACTTC
TRBJ1-4,TRBV7-2,TRBD1,many,CASSRDRGMADEKLFF,TGTGCCAGCAGCCGAGACAGGGGAATGGCGGATGAAAAACTGTTTTTT
TRBJ2-1,TRBV29-1,TRBD1,many,CSVFSPTGYSEQFF,TGCAGCGTCTTTTCCCCGACAGGGTACAGTGAGCAGTTCTTC
TRBJ2-4,TRBV20-1,-,many,CSASGSATEYF,TGCAGTGCTAGTGGTTCCGCGACTGAGTACTTC
TRBJ2-3,TRBV5-1,TRBD1,many,CASSSDRGDTQYF,TGCGCCAGCAGCTCCGACAGGGGAGATACGCAGTATTTT
TRBJ1-4,TRBV5-1,-,many,CASSLVGGTNEKLFF,TGCGCCAGCAGCTTGGTAGGGGGAACTAATGAAAAACTGTTTTTT
TRBJ1-2,TRBV18,TRBD1,many,CASSPKTGNSYGYTF,TGTGCCAGCTCACCGAAGACAGGGAACAGCTATGGCTACACCTTC
TRBJ1-2,TRBV12-3/TRBV12-4,-,many,CASSFSGRNYGYTF,TGTGCCAGCAGTTTTTCCGGACGGAACTATGGCTACACCTTC
TRBJ1-4,TRBV20-1,TRBD1,few,CSAGGQFNEKLFF,TGCAGTGCTGGGGGACAGTTTAATGAAAAACTGTTTTTT
TRBJ2-1,TRBV20-1,-,many,CSARESWGSSYNEQFF,TGCAGTGCTAGAGAGTCGTGGGGAAGCTCCTACAATGAGCAGTTCTTC
TRBJ1-4,TRBV7-9,TRBD1,few,CASSYPGQGEEKLFF,TGTGCCAGCAGCTATCCGGGACAGGGCGAGGAAAAACTGTTTTTT
TRBJ2-5,TRBV11-1,TRBD2,-,CASSTQPGLAGGRIQETQYF,TGTGCCAGCAGCACACAACCGGGACTAGCGGGAGGGCGGATACAAGAGACCCAGTACTTC
TRBJ2-1,TRBV14,TRBD1,many,CASSLGTGTSEQFF,TGTGCCAGCAGCCTTGGGACAGGGACAAGTGAGCAGTTCTTC
TRBJ2-5,TRBV7-9,TRBD1,-,CASSLRQGFQQETQYF,TGTGCCAGCAGCTTAAGACAGGGGTTTCAACAAGAGACCCAGTACTTC
TRBJ1-4,TRBV28,TRBD1,many,CASSLSPGQGGEKLFF,TGTGCCAGCAGTTTGAGTCCGGGACAGGGCGGCGAAAAACTGTTTTTT
TRBJ2-1,TRBV5-1,TRBD2,many,CASSYTMTSGPSYNEQFF,TGCGCCAGCAGCTACACTATGACTAGCGGCCCTTCCTACAATGAGCAGTTCTTC
TRBJ1-2,TRBV7-2,-,many,CASSLIRSGTNYGYTF,TGTGCCAGCAGCTTAATTAGGTCGGGCACGAACTATGGCTACACCTTC
TRBJ1-1,TRBV18,TRBD1,many,CASSPPRGQGFLDTEAFF,TGTGCCAGCTCACCCCCTAGGGGACAGGGCTTCTTGGACACTGAAGCTTTCTTT
TRBJ2-2,TRBV12-3/TRBV12-4,-,many,CASSLLGAMKGTGELFF,TGTGCCAGCAGTTTGCTGGGGGCCATGAAGGGCACCGGGGAGCTGTTTTTT
TRBJ2-7,TRBV5-1,-,-,CASSSGGPIYEQYF,TGCGCCAGCAGCTCGGGGGGCCCCATCTACGAGCAGTACTTC
TRBJ1-1,TRBV6-1,-,many,CASSGGVVTEAFF,TGTGCCAGCAGTGGAGGGGTGGTCACTGAAGCTTTCTTT
TRBJ2-1,TRBV7-2,-,few,CASSLRLTQFF,TGTGCCAGCAGCTTAAGGCTCACGCAGTTCTTC
TRBJ1-1,TRBV19,TRBD1,-,CASCWDRNTEAFF,TGTGCCAGTTGCTGGGACAGAAACACTGAAGCTTTCTTT
TRBJ2-1,TRBV20-1,TRBD2,few,CSAIQREGYNEQFF,TGCAGTGCTATCCAGCGGGAGGGCTACAATGAGCAGTTCTTC
TRBJ1-5,TRBV12-3/TRBV12-4,-,many,CASTRQVNQPQHF,TGTGCCAGCACCCGACAGGTCAATCAGCCCCAGCATTTT
TRBJ2-7,TRBV18,-,few,CASSPSLLESYEQYF,TGTGCCAGCTCACCATCCTTGCTAGAATCCTACGAGCAGTACTTC
TRBJ1-5,TRBV18,TRBD1,few,CASSDRELNNQPQHF,TGTGCCAGCTCAGACAGGGAACTTAACAATCAGCCCCAGCATTTT
TRBJ2-1,TRBV11-1,-,few,CASSILGYKEEKTSYNEQFF,TGTGCCAGCAGCATCTTGGGCTACAAGGAGGAAAAGACCTCCTACAATGAGCAGTTCTTC
TRBJ2-7,TRBV5-1,-,many,CASSLAGLAGAVSQYF,TGCGCCAGCAGCTTGGCCGGTTTGGCCGGAGCTGTGTCGCAGTACTTC
TRBJ2-1,TRBV7-2,TRBD2,-,CASSGGTGRGGGNEQFF,TGTGCCAGCAGCGGGGGGACGGGGAGGGGCGGAGGGAATGAGCAGTTCTTC
TRBJ1-1,TRBV6-1,-,many,CASSETRGTEAFF,TGTGCCAGCAGTGAAACCAGGGGCACTGAAGCTTTCTTT
TRBJ2-7,TRBV12-3/TRBV12-4,-,-,CASGFQGLLREQYF,TGTGCCAGCGGTTTCCAGGGCCTATTGAGAGAGCAGTACTTC
TRBJ2-4,TRBV10-3,-,many,CAISESGQISGGKNIQYF,TGTGCCATCAGTGAGTCGGGACAGATTAGCGGTGGCAAAAACATTCAGTACTTC
TRBJ2-5,TRBV29-1,-,-,CSVEVGSTQYF,TGCAGCGTTGAGGTGGGGTCCACCCAGTACTTC
TRBJ1-1,TRBV29-1,TRBD1,many,CSSTPGTVNTEAFF,TGCAGCTCCACCCCGGGGACAGTGAACACTGAAGCTTTCTTT
TRBJ2-4,TRBV28,-,many,CASSPPGLAKNIQYF,TGTGCCAGCAGTCCGCCGGGACTAGCCAAAAACATTCAGTACTTC
TRBJ2-3,TRBV5-1,-,many,CASSFGGGGTDTQYF,TGCGCCAGCAGCTTTGGTGGCGGGGGCACAGATACGCAGTATTTT
TRBJ2-1,TRBV6-4,TRBD2,few,CASSDHHRGDKTYNEQFF,TGTGCCAGCAGTGACCACCACCGGGGGGATAAGACCTACAATGAGCAGTTCTTC
TRBJ1-2,TRBV27,TRBD1,-,CASSLSYRGLNGYTF,TGTGCCAGCAGTTTAAGTTACAGGGGATTAAATGGCTACACCTTC